The present T cell receptor beta chain was sequenced within a study of molecular identifiers for immune sequencing clone quantification. The study, taken as a whole, reports: Spiked Jurkat TCR RNA from one cell was reportedly detectable among around 960,000 naive cells.

Sorting was used to obtain naive CD8 T cells (CD8+CD4-CCR7+CD45RA+). Using its own MiXCR run on the PCR reads, TCRdb lists one record per CDR3 protein. This sample has under 600,000 distinct CDR3 sequences; 20% to 25% occur once, and the top ten carry 0.7% to 0.95%. For this clonotype: Its antigen is currently unknown. A much larger clone sits a single nucleotide away, making a read error possible.

The germline CDR1 and CDR2 sequences are SGDLS and YYNGEE. This CDR3 has 14 amino acids. Material: naive CD8+ T cells from blood, with Jurkat cell RNA spiked in. Subset defined: FACS-sorted CD8+CD4-CCR7+CD45RA+ naive T cells. This clonotype was sampled from a human donor in good health. Some libraries in this study had Jurkat cell RNA spiked in. This chain uses TRBV9 with TRBJ1-5, with 7 bases aligning to TRBD1. CDR3 nucleotides: TGTGCCAGCAGCGTTGGGGACAGCGATCAGCCCCGGCATTTT. Translated: CASSVGDSDQPRHF. Combining the CDR3 with reference TRBV9 and TRBJ1-5 gives the whole variable domain DSGVTQTPKHLITATGQRVTLRCSPRSGDLSVYWYQQSLDQGLQFLIQYYNGEERAKGNILERFSAQQFPDLHSELNLSSLELGDSALYFCASSVGDSDQPRHFGDGTRLSIL.